Listed below are T cell receptor beta chains from one sample, sequenced in a study of CD8+ T cells in alopecia areata. Profiled with immunoSEQ multiplex PCR; TCRdb holds only in-frame clones, not every one. Here the sample spans 200,000 to 250,000 clones, more than 55% being singletons. The material sequenced was CD4+ T cells sorted from blood, taken around week 44, from a patient treated with tofacitinib. The source of these receptors is a human donor with alopecia areata. CDR3s include the opening cysteine and the closing phenylalanine or tryptophan. D genes are given only for firm matches. Clone size is given for some rows only: seen once, a few or many times, or a class if the clone is expanded.

TRBV11-2	TRBJ1-6	NA	NA	CASSLGSLGRNSPLHF	TGTGCCAGCAGCTTAGGGTCTCTGGGCCGGAATTCACCCCTCCACTTT
TRBV7-9	TRBJ2-7	NA	NA	CASSSPRRGTEQYF	TGTGCCAGCAGCTCCCCTCGGCGGGGAACAGAGCAGTACTTC
TRBV29-1	TRBJ2-7	NA	TRBD2	CSVEEGGGRLGEQYF	TGCAGCGTTGAAGAAGGCGGGGGACGACTTGGCGAGCAGTACTTC
TRBV11-2	TRBJ1-2	NA	NA	CASSSGVNYGYTF	TGTGCCAGCAGCTCCGGGGTAAACTATGGCTACACCTTC
TRBV29-1	TRBJ1-2	NA	NA	CSVEDRPYGYTF	TGCAGCGTTGAAGATCGGCCCTATGGCTACACCTTC
TRBV29-1	TRBJ1-5	NA	NA	CSVSPTGSNQPQHF	TGCAGCGTTTCCCCGACAGGCAGCAATCAGCCCCAGCATTTT
TRBV11-2	TRBJ2-1	NA	NA	CASSPPGYEQFF	TGTGCCAGCAGCCCCCCAGGGTATGAGCAGTTCTTC
TRBV27	TRBJ1-2	NA	NA	CASRTGTVNYGYTF	TGTGCCAGCCGAACCGGGACGGTGAACTATGGCTACACCTTC
TRBV5-1	TRBJ2-7	NA	TRBD2	CASSFTSGGDEQYF	TGCGCCAGCAGCTTCACCTCTGGGGGGGACGAGCAGTACTTC
TRBV5-1	TRBJ2-5	NA	NA	CASSARGLSQETQYF	TGCGCCAGCAGCGCTCGAGGACTCAGCCAAGAGACCCAGTACTTC
TRBV15	TRBJ1-6	NA	NA	CATSRGRGVNSPLHF	TGTGCCACCAGCAGAGGTAGGGGTGTAAACTCACCCCTCCACTTT
TRBV14	TRBJ1-2	once	TRBD1	CASSRGTGGANGYTF	TGTGCCAGCAGCCGCGGGACAGGGGGTGCGAATGGCTACACCTTC
TRBV29-1	TRBJ1-5	NA	NA	CSVGEGRDQPQHF	TGCAGCGTTGGTGAGGGTCGGGATCAGCCCCAGCATTTT
TRBV23-1	TRBJ1-4	NA	NA	CASSQSRGAVNEKLFF	TGCGCCAGCAGTCAATCGAGGGGGGCTGTTAATGAAAAACTGTTTTTT
TRBV29-1	TRBJ2-7	NA	NA	CSVGPSGDEQYF	TGCAGCGTTGGCCCCTCCGGAGACGAGCAGTACTTC
TRBV5-1	TRBJ1-1	few	TRBD1	CASSGGQGNTEAFF	TGCGCCAGCAGCGGGGGACAGGGGAACACTGAAGCTTTCTTT
TRBV29-1	TRBJ2-3	NA	NA	CSPLDRNTDTQYF	TGCAGCCCCCTGGACAGAAACACAGATACGCAGTATTTT
TRBV4-3	TRBJ1-2	NA	NA	CASSQIPSGGYTF	TGCGCCAGCAGCCAAATACCTTCGGGTGGCTACACCTTC